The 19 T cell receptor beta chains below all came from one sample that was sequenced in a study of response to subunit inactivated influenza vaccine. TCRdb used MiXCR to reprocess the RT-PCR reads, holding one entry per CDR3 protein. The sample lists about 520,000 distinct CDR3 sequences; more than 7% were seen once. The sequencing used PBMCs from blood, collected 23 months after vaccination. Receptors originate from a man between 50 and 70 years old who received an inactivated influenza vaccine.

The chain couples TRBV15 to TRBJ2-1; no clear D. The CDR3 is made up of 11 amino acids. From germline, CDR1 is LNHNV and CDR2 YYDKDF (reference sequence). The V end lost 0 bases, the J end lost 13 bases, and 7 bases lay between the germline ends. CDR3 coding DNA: TGTGCCACCAGCAGAGATGCCTACCAGTTCTTC. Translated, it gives CATSRDAYQFF.

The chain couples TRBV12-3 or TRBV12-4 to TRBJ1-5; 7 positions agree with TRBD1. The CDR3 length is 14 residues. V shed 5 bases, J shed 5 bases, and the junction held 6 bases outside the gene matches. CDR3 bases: TGTGCCAGCAGTCCCGACAGGGTAGATCAGCCCCAGCATTTT. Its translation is CASSPDRVDQPQHF.

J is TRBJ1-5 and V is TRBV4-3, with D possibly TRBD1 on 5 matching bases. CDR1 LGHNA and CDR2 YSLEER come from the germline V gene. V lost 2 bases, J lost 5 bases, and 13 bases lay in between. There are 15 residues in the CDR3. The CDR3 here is CASSQSPGGDQPQHF. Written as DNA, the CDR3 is TGCGCCAGCAGCCAAAGCCCCGGAGGGGATCAGCCCCAGCATTTT.

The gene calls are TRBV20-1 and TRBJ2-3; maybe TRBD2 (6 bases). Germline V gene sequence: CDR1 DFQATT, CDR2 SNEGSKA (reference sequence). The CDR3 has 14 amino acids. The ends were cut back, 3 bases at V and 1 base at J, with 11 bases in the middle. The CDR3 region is CSASGGFGTDTQYF. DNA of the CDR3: TGCAGTGCTAGTGGGGGGTTCGGCACAGATACGCAGTATTTT.

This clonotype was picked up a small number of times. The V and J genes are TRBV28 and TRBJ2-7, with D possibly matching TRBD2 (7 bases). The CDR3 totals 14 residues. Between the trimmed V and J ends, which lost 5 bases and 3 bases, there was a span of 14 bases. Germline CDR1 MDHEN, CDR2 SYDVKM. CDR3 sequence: CASSEGGISYEQYF. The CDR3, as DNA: TGTGCCAGCAGTGAGGGGGGGATAAGCTACGAGCAGTACTTC. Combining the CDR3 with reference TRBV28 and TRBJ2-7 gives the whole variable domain DVKVTQSSRYLVKRTGEKVFLECVQDMDHENMFWYRQDPGLGLRLIYFSYDVKMKEKGDIPEGYSVSREKKERFSLILESASTNQTSMYLCASSEGGISYEQYFGPGTRLTVT.

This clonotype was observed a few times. CDR3 protein: CASSPLLAGASYEQYF. CDR3 bases: TGCGCCAGCAGCCCGCTACTAGCGGGGGCCTCCTACGAGCAGTACTTC. The V and J genes are TRBV5-1 and TRBJ2-7; 11 bases agree with TRBD2. This CDR3 has 16 residues. Per germline, CDR1 SGHRS and CDR2 YFSETQ. V lost 4 bases and J lost 0; bases outside the gene matches: 6.

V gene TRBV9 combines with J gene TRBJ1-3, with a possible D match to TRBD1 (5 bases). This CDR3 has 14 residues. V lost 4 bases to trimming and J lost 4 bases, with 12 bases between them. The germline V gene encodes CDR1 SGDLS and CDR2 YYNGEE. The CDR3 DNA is TGTGCCAGCAGCTCTGGGGACCTGGGAAACACCATATATTTT. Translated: CASSSGDLGNTIYF.

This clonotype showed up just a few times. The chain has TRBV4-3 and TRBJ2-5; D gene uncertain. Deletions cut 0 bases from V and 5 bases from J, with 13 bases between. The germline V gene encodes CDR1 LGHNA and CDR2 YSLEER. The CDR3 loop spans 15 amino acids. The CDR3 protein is CASSQEGSLLETQYF. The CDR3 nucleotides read TGCGCCAGCAGCCAAGAGGGGTCCCTCCTGGAGACCCAGTACTTC.

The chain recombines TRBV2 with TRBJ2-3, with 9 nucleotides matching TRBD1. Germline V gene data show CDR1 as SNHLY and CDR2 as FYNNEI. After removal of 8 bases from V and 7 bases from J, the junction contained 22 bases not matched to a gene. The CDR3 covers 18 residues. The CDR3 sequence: CASCFTIGVEQGAYTQYF. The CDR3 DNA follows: TGTGCCAGCTGTTTCACGATTGGGGTTGAACAGGGGGCATATACGCAGTATTTT.

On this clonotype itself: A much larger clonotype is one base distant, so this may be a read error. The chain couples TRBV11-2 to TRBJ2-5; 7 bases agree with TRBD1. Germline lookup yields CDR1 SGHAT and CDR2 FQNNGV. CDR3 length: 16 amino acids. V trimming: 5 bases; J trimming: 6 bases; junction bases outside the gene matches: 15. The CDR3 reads CASSPRRTGVWKTQYF. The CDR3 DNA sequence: TGTGCCAGCAGCCCCAGACGTACAGGGGTTTGGAAGACCCAGTACTTC. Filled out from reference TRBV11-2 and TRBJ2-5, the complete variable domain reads EAGVAQSPRYKIIEKRQSVAFWCNPISGHATLYWYQQILGQGPKLLIQFQNNGVVDDSQLPKDRFSAERLKGVDSTLKIQPAKLEDSAVYLCASSPRRTGVWKTQYFGPGTRLLVL.

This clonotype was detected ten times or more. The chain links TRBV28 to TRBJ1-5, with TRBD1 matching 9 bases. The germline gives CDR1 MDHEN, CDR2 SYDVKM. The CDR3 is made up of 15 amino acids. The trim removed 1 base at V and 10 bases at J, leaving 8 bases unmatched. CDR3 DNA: TGTGCCAGCAGTTTATCCGGGACAGGGTATAGTCCCCAGCATTTT. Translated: CASSLSGTGYSPQHF.

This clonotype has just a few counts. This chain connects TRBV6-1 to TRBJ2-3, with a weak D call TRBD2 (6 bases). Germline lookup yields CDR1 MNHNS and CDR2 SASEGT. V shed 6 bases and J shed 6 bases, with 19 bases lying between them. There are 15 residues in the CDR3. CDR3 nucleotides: TGTGCCAGCAGGACGGGACTTGGCCCCATTGATACGCAGTATTTT. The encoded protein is CASRTGLGPIDTQYF.

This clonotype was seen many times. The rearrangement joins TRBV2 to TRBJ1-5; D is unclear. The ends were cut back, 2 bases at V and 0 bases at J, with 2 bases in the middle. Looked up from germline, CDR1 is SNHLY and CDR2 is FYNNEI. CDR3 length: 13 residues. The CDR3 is CASSEISNQPQHF. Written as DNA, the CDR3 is TGTGCCAGCAGTGAAATTAGCAATCAGCCCCAGCATTTT. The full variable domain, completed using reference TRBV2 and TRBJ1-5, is EPEVTQTPSHQVTQMGQEVILRCVPISNHLYFYWYRQILGQKVEFLVSFYNNEISEKSEIFDDQFSVERPDGSNFTLKIRSTKLEDSAMYFCASSEISNQPQHFGDGTRLSIL.

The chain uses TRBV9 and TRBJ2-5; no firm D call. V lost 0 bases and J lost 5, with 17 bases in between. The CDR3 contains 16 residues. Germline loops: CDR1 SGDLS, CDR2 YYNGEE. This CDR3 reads CASSVASQTGRETQYF. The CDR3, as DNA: TGTGCCAGCAGCGTAGCCAGCCAGACTGGTCGTGAGACCCAGTACTTC. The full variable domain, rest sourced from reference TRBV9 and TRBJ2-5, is DSGVTQTPKHLITATGQRVTLRCSPRSGDLSVYWYQQSLDQGLQFLIQYYNGEERAKGNILERFSAQQFPDLHSELNLSSLELGDSALYFCASSVASQTGRETQYFGPGTRLLVL.

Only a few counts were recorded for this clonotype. CDR3: CASSYSGRLREQFF. The CDR3 bases are TGTGCCAGCAGTTACTCGGGGCGGCTAAGGGAGCAGTTCTTC. This chain uses TRBV6-5 with TRBJ2-1; TRBD1 is a possible D gene (5 bases). CDR1 is MNHEY, CDR2 SVGAGI, per germline. Trimming removed 0 bases from V and 10 bases from J, with 13 bases in between. The CDR3 sequence is 14 residues long.

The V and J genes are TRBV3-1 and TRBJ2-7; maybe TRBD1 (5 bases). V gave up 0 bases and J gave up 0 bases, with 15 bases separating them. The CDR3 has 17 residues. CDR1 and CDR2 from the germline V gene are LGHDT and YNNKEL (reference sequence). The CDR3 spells CASSQELRRGGSYEQYF. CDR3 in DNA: TGTGCCAGCAGCCAAGAGCTCAGAAGGGGTGGCTCCTACGAGCAGTACTTC.

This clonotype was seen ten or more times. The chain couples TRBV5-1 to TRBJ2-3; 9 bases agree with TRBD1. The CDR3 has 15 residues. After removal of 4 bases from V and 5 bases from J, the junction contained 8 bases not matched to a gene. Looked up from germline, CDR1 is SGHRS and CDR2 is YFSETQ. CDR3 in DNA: TGCGCCAGCAGCCAGACAGGGGGATTGGGAGATACGCAGTATTTT. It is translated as CASSQTGGLGDTQYF.

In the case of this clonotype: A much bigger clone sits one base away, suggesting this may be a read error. The DNA of the CDR3 is TGTGCCAGCAGCTTGGGACTGTACTCCGATACGCAGTATTTT. It encodes CASSLGLYSDTQYF. The genes are TRBV7-3 and TRBJ2-3, with D perhaps matching TRBD2 (6 bases). There are 14 residues in the CDR3. Germline CDR1 SGHTA, CDR2 FQGTGA. Trimming removed 3 bases from V and 6 bases from J, with 13 bases in between.

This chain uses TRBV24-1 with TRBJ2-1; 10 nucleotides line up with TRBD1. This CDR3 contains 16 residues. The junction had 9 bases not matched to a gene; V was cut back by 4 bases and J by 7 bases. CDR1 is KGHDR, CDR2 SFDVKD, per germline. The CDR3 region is CATSDQGQGFGNEQFF. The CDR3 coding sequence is TGTGCCACCAGTGACCAGGGACAGGGGTTTGGGAATGAGCAGTTCTTC.